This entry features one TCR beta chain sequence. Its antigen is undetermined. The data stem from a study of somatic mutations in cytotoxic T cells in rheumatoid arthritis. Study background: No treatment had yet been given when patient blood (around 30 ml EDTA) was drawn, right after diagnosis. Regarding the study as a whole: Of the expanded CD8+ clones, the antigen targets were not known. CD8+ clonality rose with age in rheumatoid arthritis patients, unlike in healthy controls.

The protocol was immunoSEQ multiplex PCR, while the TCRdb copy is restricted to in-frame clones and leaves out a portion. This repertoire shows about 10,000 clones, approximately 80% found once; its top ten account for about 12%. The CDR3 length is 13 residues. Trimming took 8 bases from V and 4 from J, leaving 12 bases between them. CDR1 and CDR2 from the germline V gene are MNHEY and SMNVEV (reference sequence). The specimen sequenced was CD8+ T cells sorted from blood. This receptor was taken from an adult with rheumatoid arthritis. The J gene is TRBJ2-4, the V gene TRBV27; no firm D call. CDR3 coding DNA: TGTGCCAGCTCAGTGGGTCGAAAAAACATTCAGTACTTC. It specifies CASSVGRKNIQYF.